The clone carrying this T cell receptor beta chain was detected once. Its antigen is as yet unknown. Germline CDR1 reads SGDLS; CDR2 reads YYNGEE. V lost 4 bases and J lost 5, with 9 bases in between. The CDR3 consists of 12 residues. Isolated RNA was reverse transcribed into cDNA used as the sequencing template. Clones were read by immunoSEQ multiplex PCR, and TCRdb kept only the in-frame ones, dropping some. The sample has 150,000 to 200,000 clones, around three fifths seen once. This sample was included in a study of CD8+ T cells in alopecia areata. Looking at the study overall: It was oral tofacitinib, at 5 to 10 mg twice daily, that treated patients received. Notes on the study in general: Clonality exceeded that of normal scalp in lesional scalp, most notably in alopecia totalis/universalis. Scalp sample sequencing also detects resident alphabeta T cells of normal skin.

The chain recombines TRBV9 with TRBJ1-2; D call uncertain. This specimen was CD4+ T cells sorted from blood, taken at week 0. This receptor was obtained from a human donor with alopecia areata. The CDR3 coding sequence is TGTGCCAGCAGCCCCGGGTGGTATGGCTACACCTTC. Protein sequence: CASSPGWYGYTF. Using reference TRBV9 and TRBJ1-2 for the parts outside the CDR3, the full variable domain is DSGVTQTPKHLITATGQRVTLRCSPRSGDLSVYWYQQSLDQGLQFLIQYYNGEERAKGNILERFSAQQFPDLHSELNLSSLELGDSALYFCASSPGWYGYTFGSGTRLTVV.